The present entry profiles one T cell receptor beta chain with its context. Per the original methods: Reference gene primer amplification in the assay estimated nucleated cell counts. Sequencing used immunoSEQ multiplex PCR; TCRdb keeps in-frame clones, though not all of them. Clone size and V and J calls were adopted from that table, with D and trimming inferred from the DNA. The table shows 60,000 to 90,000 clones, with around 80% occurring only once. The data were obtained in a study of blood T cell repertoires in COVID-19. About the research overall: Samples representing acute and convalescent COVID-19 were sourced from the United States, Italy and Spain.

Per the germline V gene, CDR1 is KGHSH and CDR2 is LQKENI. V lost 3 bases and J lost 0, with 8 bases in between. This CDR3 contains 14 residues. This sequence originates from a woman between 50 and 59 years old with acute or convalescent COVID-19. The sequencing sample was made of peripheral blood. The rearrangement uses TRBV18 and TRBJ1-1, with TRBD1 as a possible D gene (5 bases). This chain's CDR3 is CASSPTALNTEAFF. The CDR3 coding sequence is TGTGCCAGCTCACCGACAGCTCTGAACACTGAAGCTTTCTTT.